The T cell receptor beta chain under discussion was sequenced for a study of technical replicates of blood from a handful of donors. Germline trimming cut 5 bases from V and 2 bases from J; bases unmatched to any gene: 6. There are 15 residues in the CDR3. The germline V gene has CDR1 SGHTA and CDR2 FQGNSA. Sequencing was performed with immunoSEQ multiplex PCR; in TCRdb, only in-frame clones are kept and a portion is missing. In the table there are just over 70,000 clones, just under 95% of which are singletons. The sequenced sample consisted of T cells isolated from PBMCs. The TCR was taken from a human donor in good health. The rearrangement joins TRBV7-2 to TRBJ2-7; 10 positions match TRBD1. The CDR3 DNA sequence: TGTGCCAGCAGCGAGGACAGGGGGGACCCCTACGAGCAGTACTTC. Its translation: CASSEDRGDPYEQYF. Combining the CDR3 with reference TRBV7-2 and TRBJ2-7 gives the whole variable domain GAGVSQSPSNKVTEKGKDVELRCDPISGHTALYWYRQSLGQGLEFLIYFQGNSAPDKSGLPSDRFSAERTGGSVSTLTIQRTQQEDSAVYLCASSEDRGDPYEQYFGPGTRLTVT.